The text below deals with one T cell receptor beta chain. Measured with immunoSEQ multiplex PCR; TCRdb has only the in-frame clones, and not every one. The sample consists of a few thousand clones, approximately 31% of them appearing once. The sample belongs to a study of T cells in localized non-small cell lung cancer. Trimming removed 4 bases at V and 0 bases at J, with 10 bases between. From germline, CDR1 is SGHRS and CDR2 YFSETQ. This CDR3 is 15 amino acids long. The chain employs TRBV5-1 and TRBJ1-4; D is ambiguous. This receptor was taken from a female donor over 55 with stage II lung adenocarcinoma. The sequencing used lung tumor tissue, collected before any cancer treatment. CDR3 bases: TGCGCCAGCAGCCTGACCCTGGCAACTAATGAAAAACTGTTTTTT. The encoded protein is CASSLTLATNEKLFF.